This is a list of T cell receptor beta chains from one sample in a study of T cells in localized non-small cell lung cancer. Measured with immunoSEQ multiplex PCR; TCRdb has only the in-frame clones, and not every one. The data contain roughly 84,000 clones, roughly 91% of them singletons. Sequencing used peripheral blood, obtained before any cancer treatment. Receptor source: a woman between 35 and 70 years old with stage I squamous cell lung carcinoma. Both conserved end residues are part of each CDR3. Each record gives: clone size, CDR3 length, D gene, J gene, V gene, CDR3 DNA, CDR3 protein. A D gene is named only where the DNA matches it firmly. A row's size may be missing; if present it is once, few, many or a size class.

few	16	NA	TRBJ2-4	TRBV21-1	TGTGCCAGCAGCAAACAAACTGCGCTAGCCAAAAACATTCAGTACTTC	CASSKQTALAKNIQYF
NA	13	NA	TRBJ1-2	TRBV6-5	TGTGCCAGCAGACCGGGACAAAACTATGGCTACACCTTC	CASRPGQNYGYTF
NA	17	TRBD2	TRBJ2-1	TRBV7-9	TGTGCCAGCACCCTCAATAGCGGGGGGCGGGTTAGCAATGAGCAGTTCTTC	CASTLNSGGRVSNEQFF
NA	14	NA	TRBJ1-6	TRBV30	TGTGCCTGGGGGCTGCAGGGGTGGAGTTCACCCCTCCACTTT	CAWGLQGWSSPLHF
NA	15	TRBD1	TRBJ2-2	TRBV6-1	TGTGCCAGCAGTGTGGACAGGGTCGGCACCGGGGAGCTGTTTTTT	CASSVDRVGTGELFF
NA	14	NA	TRBJ1-1	TRBV6-1	TGTGCCAGCAGCTCAGGGTCAACAGGGACTGAAGCTTTCTTT	CASSSGSTGTEAFF
NA	15	TRBD1	TRBJ2-1	TRBV19	TGTGCCAGTAGTACCGGACAGGGGAGGCCAGATGAGCAGTTCTTC	CASSTGQGRPDEQFF
NA	13	NA	TRBJ1-2	TRBV6-5	TGTGCCAGCATCCCCCAGGGGCCCTATGGCTACACCTTC	CASIPQGPYGYTF
NA	15	NA	TRBJ1-3	TRBV14	TGTGCCAGCAGCCCAAGACGGACCGGTGGAAACACCATATATTTT	CASSPRRTGGNTIYF
NA	14	NA	TRBJ1-6	TRBV25-1	TGTGCCAGCAGTGAACGGACTCGGACTTCACCCCTCCACTTT	CASSERTRTSPLHF
NA	12	NA	TRBJ1-1	TRBV25-1	TGTGCCAGCAGTGAATCAGGGATTGAAGCTTTCTTT	CASSESGIEAFF
NA	16	NA	TRBJ2-1	TRBV7-8	TGTGCCAGCAGCTTAGAAGGTGGGATCCCCTACAATGAGCAGTTCTTC	CASSLEGGIPYNEQFF
NA	15	TRBD1	TRBJ1-5	TRBV28	TGTGCCAGCAGGACACCGGGACAGGGTAATCAGCCCCAGCATTTT	CASRTPGQGNQPQHF
NA	16	NA	TRBJ1-1	TRBV9	TGTGCCAGCAGCGTAGGAGCAGGGCATCAGGGCACTGAAGCTTTCTTT	CASSVGAGHQGTEAFF
NA	12	NA	TRBJ1-2	TRBV29-1	TGCAGCGTTGGGGAGGGGAAGGATGGCTACACCTTC	CSVGEGKDGYTF
NA	13	NA	TRBJ1-6	TRBV11-3	TGTGCCAGCAGTTTGCATGGAAATTCACCCCTCCACTTT	CASSLHGNSPLHF
NA	15	NA	TRBJ1-4	TRBV19	TGTGCCAGTACCCCCAGATCGGCTACCGGGGAAAAACTGTTTTTT	CASTPRSATGEKLFF
NA	14	NA	TRBJ1-2	TRBV7-9	TGTGCCAGCAGCTCACAACAGAGGGACTATGGCTACACCTTC	CASSSQQRDYGYTF
NA	14	TRBD1	TRBJ1-4	TRBV2	TGTGCCAGCAGAGACAGGGTCGGGAGTGAAAAACTGTTTTTT	CASRDRVGSEKLFF
NA	14	NA	TRBJ1-6	TRBV5-4	TGTGCCAGCAGCTTATTCGGGGTTAATTCACCCCTCCACTTT	CASSLFGVNSPLHF
NA	14	TRBD2	TRBJ2-7	TRBV28	TGTGCCAGCAGTTTCGGCGGGGGGCGGGCCGAGCAGTACTTC	CASSFGGGRAEQYF
NA	15	TRBD2	TRBJ2-3	TRBV5-4	TGTGCCAGCAGCACGACTAGCGGGGAACGGAATACGCAGTATTTT	CASSTTSGERNTQYF
NA	14	NA	TRBJ1-1	TRBV9	TGTGCCAGCAGCGTAGTGACAGAGAACACTGAAGCTTTCTTT	CASSVVTENTEAFF
NA	11	NA	TRBJ1-3	TRBV6-1	TGTGCCAGCAGGGTTGGAAACACCATATATTTT	CASRVGNTIYF
NA	15	NA	TRBJ1-6	TRBV6-1	TGTGCCAGCAGTCCCCAGCCATTTCAGGGTTCACCCCTCCACTTT	CASSPQPFQGSPLHF
NA	13	NA	TRBJ1-2	TRBV5-1	TGCGCCAGCAGCTTGGACGTTTCCTATGGCTACACCTTC	CASSLDVSYGYTF
NA	15	TRBD1	TRBJ1-5	TRBV11-2	TGTGCCAGCAGCTCCGGGACAGGGGGGCTTCAGCCCCAGCATTTT	CASSSGTGGLQPQHF
few	18	TRBD2	TRBJ2-1	TRBV5-6	TGTGCCAGCAGTTACGTAGGTAGCGGGGGGTCGTTGGTCTATGAGCAGTTCTTC	CASSYVGSGGSLVYEQFF
NA	14	TRBD1	TRBJ1-2	TRBV7-9	TGTGCCAGCAGCTTAGGGGACAGGGGTAATGGCTACACCTTC	CASSLGDRGNGYTF
NA	15	TRBD1	TRBJ2-2	TRBV7-9	TGTGCCAGCAGCTTAGGACAGGGTGACACCGGGGAGCTGTTTTTT	CASSLGQGDTGELFF
NA	16	TRBD1	TRBJ1-1	TRBV9	TGTGCCAGCAGCGTAGGACAGGGGGCCCTGAACACTGAAGCTTTCTTT	CASSVGQGALNTEAFF
NA	15	TRBD2	TRBJ2-1	TRBV11-2	TGTGCCAGCAGCGCGCTAGCGGGGGGGCCGCATGAGCAGTTCTTC	CASSALAGGPHEQFF
NA	14	NA	TRBJ1-3	TRBV7-3	TGTGCCAGCAGCTTAGGATACTCTGGAAACACCATATATTTT	CASSLGYSGNTIYF
NA	13	TRBD1	TRBJ1-2	TRBV5-4	TGTGCCAGCAGCCGAGACAGGGCTTGGGGCTACACCTTC	CASSRDRAWGYTF
NA	16	TRBD1	TRBJ2-3	TRBV25-1	TGTGCCAGCAGTGAATTGCAGGGGGCGGGCACAGATACGCAGTATTTT	CASSELQGAGTDTQYF
few	15	TRBD1	TRBJ2-7	TRBV2	TGTGCCAGCAAGGCGGGACAGGGCAGCCCCTACGAGCAGTACTTC	CASKAGQGSPYEQYF
NA	16	NA	TRBJ2-2	TRBV11-2	TGTGCCAGCAGCTTATCGTCAGTCTCGCCGGCCGGGGAGCTGTTTTTT	CASSLSSVSPAGELFF
NA	15	TRBD1	TRBJ1-2	TRBV19	TGTGCCAGTAGTGCCTCGACAGGGGGCGTCTATGGCTACACCTTC	CASSASTGGVYGYTF
NA	14	NA	TRBJ1-1	TRBV7-2	TGTGCCAGCAGCTTACGACTGTATAACACTGAAGCTTTCTTT	CASSLRLYNTEAFF
NA	15	TRBD2	TRBJ2-3	TRBV5-4	TGTGCCAGCAGCTCCAGCGGGGCCCACACAGATACGCAGTATTTT	CASSSSGAHTDTQYF
NA	14	NA	TRBJ1-1	TRBV2	TGTGCCAGCAGTGTCGACAGGCTGAACACTGAAGCTTTCTTT	CASSVDRLNTEAFF
few	15	NA	TRBJ2-7	TRBV21-1	TGTGCCAGCAGCGAAGAGGACAGGTACTCCTACGAGCAGTACTTC	CASSEEDRYSYEQYF
NA	13	NA	TRBJ2-7	TRBV4-1	TGCGCCAGCAGCCCTACGCAGGGACGTGAGCAGTACTTC	CASSPTQGREQYF
NA	12	NA	TRBJ2-1	TRBV28	TGTGCCAGCAGTTTGGGGCTAACGGAGCAGTTCTTC	CASSLGLTEQFF
NA	15	NA	TRBJ1-5	TRBV6-1	TGTGCCAGCAGTGGAGGGACCGCCCACAATCAGCCCCAGCATTTT	CASSGGTAHNQPQHF
NA	16	TRBD2	TRBJ2-1	TRBV5-5	TGTGCCAGCAGCCTCACACTAGCGGGGGCCTACAATGAGCAGTTCTTC	CASSLTLAGAYNEQFF
NA	12	NA	TRBJ1-2	TRBV27	TGTGCCAGCAGAACAGGGTTGGTTGGCTACACCTTC	CASRTGLVGYTF
NA	12	NA	TRBJ1-5	TRBV7-9	TGTGCCAGCAGCCTTGCCGATCAGCCCCAGCATTTT	CASSLADQPQHF
NA	13	NA	TRBJ1-3	TRBV25-1	TGTGCCAGCAGGTCTGGGATAGGAAACACCATATATTTT	CASRSGIGNTIYF
many	12	TRBD1	TRBJ1-1	TRBV6-5	TGTGCCAGCAGTGTCTACAGGGGGTCGGCTTTCTTT	CASSVYRGSAFF
few	11	NA	TRBJ2-1	TRBV11-2	TGTGCCAGCAGCTTAGCCCTTGAGCAGTTCTTC	CASSLALEQFF
NA	17	TRBD1	TRBJ1-4	TRBV4-2	TGTGCCAGCAGCCCTCTTAGGGTCCGGACAGGGGGTGAAAAACTGTTTTTT	CASSPLRVRTGGEKLFF
NA	16	NA	TRBJ1-6	TRBV2	TGTGCCAGCAGTGAAACGGAGCCAAGGGGTGGTTCACCCCTCCACTTT	CASSETEPRGGSPLHF